This TCR beta chain was sequenced during a study of blood T cell repertoires in COVID-19. Participant-given clinical history determined each cohort assignment. The method was immunoSEQ multiplex PCR; TCRdb's version includes in-frame clones alone and lacks a portion of them. The table records some 420,000 clones, around 91% of them present only once. In this sample, this clone turned up once. This CDR3 has 16 residues. Germline values: CDR1 SGHRS, CDR2 YFSETQ. V shed 3 bases, J shed 5 bases, and the junction held 11 bases outside the gene matches. This receptor was obtained from a man aged 25 to 45 who had recovered from COVID-19. The chain is built from TRBV5-1 and TRBJ1-2, with 9 bases aligning to TRBD1. The specimen sequenced was PBMCs or T cells enriched from blood (not recorded which). The CDR3 region is CASSSDGTGLMYGYTF. In nucleotides, the CDR3 is TGCGCCAGCAGCTCAGATGGGACAGGGTTAATGTATGGCTACACCTTC.